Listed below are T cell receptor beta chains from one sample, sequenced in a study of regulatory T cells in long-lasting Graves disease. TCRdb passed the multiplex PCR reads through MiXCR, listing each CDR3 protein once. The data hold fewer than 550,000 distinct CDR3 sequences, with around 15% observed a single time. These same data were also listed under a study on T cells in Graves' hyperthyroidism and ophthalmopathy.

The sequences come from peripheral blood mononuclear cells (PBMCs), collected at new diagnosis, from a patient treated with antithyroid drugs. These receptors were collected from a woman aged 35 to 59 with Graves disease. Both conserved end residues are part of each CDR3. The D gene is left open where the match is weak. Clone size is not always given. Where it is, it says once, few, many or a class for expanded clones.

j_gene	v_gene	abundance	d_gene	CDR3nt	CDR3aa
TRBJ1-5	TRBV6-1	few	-	TGTGCCAGCAGTCCTAACTCCTTCTACAACCAGCCCCAGCATTTT	CASSPNSFYNQPQHF
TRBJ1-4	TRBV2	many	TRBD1	TGTGCCACTACTAGGGACAGGGGAGAAAAACTGTTTTTT	CATTRDRGEKLFF
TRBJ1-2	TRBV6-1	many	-	TGTGCCAGCAGGCGGTCCGGGGCCGACTATGGCTACACCTTC	CASRRSGADYGYTF
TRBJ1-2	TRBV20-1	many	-	TGCAGTGCTAGAGAAGCTGGGCTAAATAGCTACACCTTC	CSAREAGLNSYTF
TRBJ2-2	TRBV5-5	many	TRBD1	TGTGCCAGCAGCTCCATCCGGACAGGGGGCGCGGGGGCCGGGGAGCTGTTTTTT	CASSSIRTGGAGAGELFF
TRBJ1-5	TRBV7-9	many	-	TGTGCCAGCAGCTTATCACGGGGGACGGGTCAGCCCCAGCATTTT	CASSLSRGTGQPQHF
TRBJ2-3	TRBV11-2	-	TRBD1	TGTGCCAGCAGTCCCCAGGGGGCGAGCTTCACAGATACGCAGTATTTT	CASSPQGASFTDTQYF
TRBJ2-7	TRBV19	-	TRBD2	TGTGCCAGTAGTATCCCGACTAGCGGGAGCTCCTACGAGCAGTACTTC	CASSIPTSGSSYEQYF
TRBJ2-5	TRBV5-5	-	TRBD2	TGTGCCAGCAGCGGGGGGAGCGGGGGGCGCCAAGAGACCCAGTACTTC	CASSGGSGGRQETQYF
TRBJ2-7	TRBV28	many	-	TGTGCCAGCAGTTTAAGCCAGCCGGGGTCCTACGAGCAGTACTTC	CASSLSQPGSYEQYF
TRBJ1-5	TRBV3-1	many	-	TGTGCCAGCAGCTACCTGGCGGGTCAGCCCCAGCATTTT	CASSYLAGQPQHF
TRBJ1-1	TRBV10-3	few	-	TGTGCCATCAGTGCGCAGGGTGAAGCTTTCTTT	CAISAQGEAFF
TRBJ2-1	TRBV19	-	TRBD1	TGTGCCAGTAGTATGAACCTCGAACAGGGGAGGTTCTTC	CASSMNLEQGRFF
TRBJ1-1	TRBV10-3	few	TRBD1	TGTGCCATCAGTGACCCCGACAGGGGGATTGAAGCTTTCTTT	CAISDPDRGIEAFF
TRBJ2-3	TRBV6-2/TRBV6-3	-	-	TGTGCCAGCAGTTACTCGGCGGGGTTGTCAGATACGCAGTATTTT	CASSYSAGLSDTQYF
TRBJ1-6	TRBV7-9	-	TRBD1	TGTGCCAGCAGCATTACAGGGGATGATTCACCCCTCCACTTT	CASSITGDDSPLHF
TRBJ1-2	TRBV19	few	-	TGTGCCAGTACCACCCAACAGGGAGCGAACTATGGCTACACCTTC	CASTTQQGANYGYTF
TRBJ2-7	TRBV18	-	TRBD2	TGTGCCAGCTCACCATTCGGGGGGATCGATTACGAGCAGTACTTC	CASSPFGGIDYEQYF
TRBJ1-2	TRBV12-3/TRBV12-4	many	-	TGTGCCAGCAGCCCAGGGGCAGCCTATGGCTACACCTTC	CASSPGAAYGYTF
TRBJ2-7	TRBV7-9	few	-	TGTGCCAGCGGATTCGTTTTGTACGAGCAGTACTTC	CASGFVLYEQYF
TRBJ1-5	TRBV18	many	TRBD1	TGTGCCAGCGCGACAGGGAACAGCAATCAGCCCCAGCATTTT	CASATGNSNQPQHF
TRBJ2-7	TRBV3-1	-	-	TGTGCCAGCAGCCAATATGCTGGAAGCTCCTACGAGCAGTACTTC	CASSQYAGSSYEQYF
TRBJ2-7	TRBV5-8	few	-	TGTGCCAGCAGCACGAGACTGGCCGGGGAGCAGTACTTC	CASSTRLAGEQYF
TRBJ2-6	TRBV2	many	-	TGTGCCAGCACTCGTGAGGGTGCTGGGGCCAACGTCCTGACTTTC	CASTREGAGANVLTF
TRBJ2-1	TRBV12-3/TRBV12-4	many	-	TGTGCCAGCAGTTTTTCGGGTTCCCTGATGGTAATCTCCTACAATGAGCAGTTCTTC	CASSFSGSLMVISYNEQFF
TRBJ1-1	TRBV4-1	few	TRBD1	TGCGCCAGCAGCAGCCGACAGGGGGCCATGACTGAAGCTTTCTTT	CASSSRQGAMTEAFF
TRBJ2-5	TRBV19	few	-	TGTGCCAGTAGTATGGGGAGAGAGACCCAGTACTTC	CASSMGRETQYF
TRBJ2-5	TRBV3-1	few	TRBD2	TGTGCCAGCAGCTCGACTAGCGGGGGAGAGACCCAGTACTTC	CASSSTSGGETQYF
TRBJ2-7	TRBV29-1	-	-	TGCAGCGTCACGGATACAGGGAGCTACGAGCAGTACTTC	CSVTDTGSYEQYF
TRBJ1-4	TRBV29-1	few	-	TGCAGCGTGGCCCCGGGGGCGACTAATGAAAAACTGTTTTTT	CSVAPGATNEKLFF
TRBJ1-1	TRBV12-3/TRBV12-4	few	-	TGTGCCAGCAGTTCAGGGTCTTGGCAAGCTTTCTTT	CASSSGSWQAFF
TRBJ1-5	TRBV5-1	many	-	TGCGCCAGCAGCTTGGAACAGGGAGGGAAGCCCCAGCATTTT	CASSLEQGGKPQHF
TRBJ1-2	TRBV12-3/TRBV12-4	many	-	TGTGCCAGCAGTTTAGGAGGGAGTTCTAACTATGGCTACACCTTC	CASSLGGSSNYGYTF
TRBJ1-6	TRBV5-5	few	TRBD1	TGTGCCAGCAGCCCGGGATGGACAGGGGGAAAAGGATCACCCCTCCACTTT	CASSPGWTGGKGSPLHF
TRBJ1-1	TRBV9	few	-	TGTGCCAGCAGCGTGGTAGATAACACTGAAGCTTTCTTT	CASSVVDNTEAFF
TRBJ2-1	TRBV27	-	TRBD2	TGTGCCAGCAGTTTAGAAGCGGGGGGGGGCAATGAGCAGTTCTTC	CASSLEAGGGNEQFF
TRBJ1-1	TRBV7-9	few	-	TGTGCCAGCAGCCCGCCGTCAGAGGCCTGGGACACTGAAGCTTTCTTT	CASSPPSEAWDTEAFF
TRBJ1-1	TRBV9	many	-	TGTGCCAGCAGCGTAGTGATAGCAGGGGACACTGAAGCTTTCTTT	CASSVVIAGDTEAFF
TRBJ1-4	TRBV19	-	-	TGTGCCAGTAGTACTAAAGAGGGTATTGGAAAACTGTTTTTT	CASSTKEGIGKLFF
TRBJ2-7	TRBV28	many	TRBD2	TGTGCCAGCAGCACACCCGCTAGCGGAGGATCATACGAGCAGTACTTC	CASSTPASGGSYEQYF
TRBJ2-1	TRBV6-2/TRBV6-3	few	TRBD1	TGTGCCAGCATGAGTTACAGGGGATTCTACGAGCAGTTCTTC	CASMSYRGFYEQFF
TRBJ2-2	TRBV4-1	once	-	TGCGCCAGCAGCCAAGAGGGGCCGACGAACACCGGGGAGCTGTTTTTT	CASSQEGPTNTGELFF
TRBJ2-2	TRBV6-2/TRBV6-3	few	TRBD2	TGTGCCAGCAGTTACCACGGACTAGCGGGGGGGATGTTTTTT	CASSYHGLAGGMFF
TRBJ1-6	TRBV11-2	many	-	TGTGCCAGCAGCTTTGAGGCCCCCTCCTATAATTCACCCCTCCACTTT	CASSFEAPSYNSPLHF
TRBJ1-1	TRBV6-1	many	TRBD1	TGTGCCAGCAGTACCCGACAGGGGAACACTGAAGCTTTCTTT	CASSTRQGNTEAFF
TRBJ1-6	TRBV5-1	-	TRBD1	TGCGCCAGCTCCAGCGCCGGGACAGTTAATTCACCCCTCCACTTT	CASSSAGTVNSPLHF
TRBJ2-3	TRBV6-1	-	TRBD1	TGTGCCAGCAGGAGACAGGGATCAGATACGCAGTATTTT	CASRRQGSDTQYF
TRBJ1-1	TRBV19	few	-	TGTGCCAGTAGTATATGGGGGCGAGATCACACTGAAGCTTTCTTT	CASSIWGRDHTEAFF
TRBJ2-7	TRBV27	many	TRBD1	TGTGCCAGCAGTTGGAGGATGACAGGGCACCTCGAGCAGTACTTC	CASSWRMTGHLEQYF
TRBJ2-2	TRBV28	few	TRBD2	TGTGCCACCGGGGGGGTCGGGACCGGGGAGCTGTTTTTT	CATGGVGTGELFF
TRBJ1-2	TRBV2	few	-	TGTGCCAGCAGTGAAGAGACAGGAAATGGGGCCTTC	CASSEETGNGAF
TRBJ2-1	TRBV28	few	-	TGTGCCAGCAGCGATCACACCGTTACTAATGAGCAGTTCTTC	CASSDHTVTNEQFF
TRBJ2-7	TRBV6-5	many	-	TGTGCCAGCAGTTACTCGCAGGGAGGCACCTACGAGCAGTACTTC	CASSYSQGGTYEQYF
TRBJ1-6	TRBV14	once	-	TGTGCCAGCAGCCGGTCTCCGGGACACTATAATTCACCCCTCCACTTT	CASSRSPGHYNSPLHF
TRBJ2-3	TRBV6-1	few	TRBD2	TGTGCCAGCAGCTCCACACTAGCGGGGGATCCAGATACGCAGTATTTT	CASSSTLAGDPDTQYF
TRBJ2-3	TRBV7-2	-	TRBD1	TGTGCCAGCAGCTTCCGACAGGGGGGGGCAGATACGCAGTATTTT	CASSFRQGGADTQYF
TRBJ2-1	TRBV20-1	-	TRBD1	TGCAGTGCTAGGCCACAGGGGGCGACTAATGAGCAGTTCTTC	CSARPQGATNEQFF
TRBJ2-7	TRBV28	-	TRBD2	TGTGCTTCTCCCCCGGGCCGCCAGGGGCTAGCGGGATCATACTACGAGCAGTACTTC	CASPPGRQGLAGSYYEQYF
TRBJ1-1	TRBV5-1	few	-	TGCGCCAGCAGCTTGGCCGGGGGGCTTGACACTGAAGCTTTCTTT	CASSLAGGLDTEAFF
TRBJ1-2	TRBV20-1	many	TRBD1	TGCAGTGCTAGGACAGGGGTACCCTATGGCTACACCTTC	CSARTGVPYGYTF